This record concerns one TCR beta chain sequence. The antigen remains undetermined. These data come from a study of cytomegalovirus exposure and HLA in healthy donors. Using immunoSEQ multiplex PCR, the repertoire was profiled, and TCRdb retains in-frame clones only, with some absent. The sample lists around 150,000 clones, around four fifths seen once, with 2% to 2.5% in the top ten. CDR1 and CDR2 from the germline V gene are SGHAT and FQNNGV. Trimming stripped 3 bases from V and 6 bases from J, with 9 bases between. The CDR3 is 14 residues long. Points from the study as a whole: The classifier, whose performance was assessed in both the original and validation cohorts, reportedly diagnosed cytomegalovirus status with high specificity and sensitivity.

The donors formed part of the roughly 120-subject validation cohort, distinct from the roughly 640-subject first cohort. The sample comprised PBMCs. This chain joins TRBV11-2 and TRBJ1-6; D gene unclear. The clonotype originates from a man aged 30-40 years in good health and CMV-seropositive. This chain's CDR3 is CASSFVHPNSPLHF. The CDR3 DNA is TGTGCCAGCAGCTTTGTACATCCTAATTCACCCCTCCACTTT.